The 30 T cell receptor beta chains given below trace back to one sample, sequenced in a study of OX40 agonist ivuxolimab in advanced cancers. Some clones are missing from TCRdb's copy, which holds only in-frame ones; the method was immunoSEQ multiplex PCR. The table includes more than 100,000 clones, 85% to 90% detected once. The sample was CD4+ or CD8+ T cells sorted from blood, taken in a trial of the OX40 agonist ivuxolimab. The receptors were sampled from an adult with an advanced solid tumor such as melanoma, head and neck, liver or kidney cancer.

The rearrangement links TRBV29-1 to TRBJ2-2; D is undetermined. This CDR3 is built from 13 residues. Germline CDR1 is SQVTM and CDR2 is ANQGSEA. V was cut by 3 bases and J by 4 bases, with 9 bases left in between. CDR3 coding DNA: TGCAGCGTTGACCCAGGTCCCACCGGGGAGCTGTTTTTT. Amino acid sequence: CSVDPGPTGELFF.

The count of this clone is one. The chain recombines TRBV7-9 with TRBJ1-3, with 7 nucleotides matching TRBD1. J lost 2 bases, V lost 2 bases, and 3 bases had no gene match. This CDR3 is built from 15 residues. Looked up from germline, CDR1 is SEHNR and CDR2 is FQNEAQ (reference sequence). The CDR3 loop is CASSLQTGTGNTIYF. As DNA, the CDR3 is TGTGCCAGCAGCTTACAGACAGGGACTGGAAACACCATATATTTT.

The chain joins TRBV11-2 to TRBJ1-4; D possibly corresponds to TRBD1 (5 bases). This CDR3 has 15 residues. Germline-derived CDR1 and CDR2 are SGHAT and FQNNGV. Trimming removed 6 bases at V and 0 bases at J, with 11 bases between. The CDR3 DNA reads as TGTGCCAGCAGGAAGGGGCAGACAACTAATGAAAAACTGTTTTTT. This codes for CASRKGQTTNEKLFF. The complete variable domain, with remaining parts taken from reference TRBV11-2 and TRBJ1-4, reads EAGVAQSPRYKIIEKRQSVAFWCNPISGHATLYWYQQILGQGPKLLIQFQNNGVVDDSQLPKDRFSAERLKGVDSTLKIQPAKLEDSAVYLCASRKGQTTNEKLFFGSGTQLSVL.

The gene calls are TRBV6-6 and TRBJ1-1; D perhaps matches TRBD1 (5 bases). Looked up from germline, CDR1 is MNHNY and CDR2 is SVGAGI (reference sequence). V was trimmed by 7 bases and J by 4 bases, leaving 10 bases between them. The CDR3 length is 12 residues. As DNA, the CDR3 is TGTGCCAGCACCGGGGGGGGCACTGAAGCTTTCTTT. Residues: CASTGGGTEAFF.

The chain links TRBV7-9 to TRBJ2-1; TRBD2 is a possible D gene (6 bases). This CDR3 is built from 13 residues. Germline-derived CDR1 and CDR2 are SEHNR and FQNEAQ (reference sequence). V lost 5 bases and J 8 bases, leaving 13 bases between the germline ends. The CDR3 loop is CASSGPWGDEQFF. Here the CDR3 DNA reads TGTGCCAGCAGCGGCCCCTGGGGGGATGAGCAGTTCTTC.

With regard to this clone: The DNA is omitted, as the CDR3 cannot be located on it reliably, and the CDR3 follows TCRdb's listing. V gene TRBV19 combines with J gene TRBJ1-1; the D call TRBD1 from the table was never checked on the DNA. The V gene's germline CDR1 is LNHDA and CDR2 SQIVND (reference sequence). Ends included, the CDR3 has 15 residues. CDR3 loop: CASTSGQGQGTEAFF.

V is TRBV7-2 and J is TRBJ2-3; 8 bases fit TRBD1. The length of the CDR3 is 16 residues. Unmatched junction bases numbered 13, after V lost 7 bases and J lost 4 bases. Germline-derived CDR1 and CDR2 are SGHTA and FQGNSA. The chain's CDR3 is CASTQSRGRFSDTQYF. The CDR3 DNA is TGTGCCAGCACCCAATCCAGGGGGCGCTTCTCAGATACGCAGTATTTT. Filled out from reference TRBV7-2 and TRBJ2-3, the complete variable domain reads GAGVSQSPSNKVTEKGKDVELRCDPISGHTALYWYRQSLGQGLEFLIYFQGNSAPDKSGLPSDRFSAERTGGSVSTLTIQRTQQEDSAVYLCASTQSRGRFSDTQYFGPGTRLTVL.

The chain combines TRBV30 with TRBJ1-6; D uncertain. Per germline, CDR1 GTSNPN and CDR2 SVGIG (reference sequence). Trimming stripped 4 bases from V and 10 bases from J, with 14 bases between. This CDR3 region has 13 residues. CDR3 residues: CAWTAGGWSPLHF. The CDR3 DNA follows: TGTGCCTGGACGGCAGGAGGGTGGTCACCCCTCCACTTT. Using reference TRBV30 and TRBJ1-6 for the parts outside the CDR3, the full variable domain is SQTIHQWPATLVQPVGSPLSLECTVEGTSNPNLYWYRQAAGRGLQLLFYSVGIGQISSEVPQNLSASRPQDRQFILSSKKLLLSDSGFYLCAWTAGGWSPLHFGNGTRLTVT.

The J gene is TRBJ2-2, the V gene TRBV6-1, with 11 bases identical to TRBD2. The junction had 10 bases not matched to a gene; V was cut back by 2 bases and J by 8 bases. In germline, CDR1 is MNHNS, CDR2 SASEGT. CDR3 size: 17 residues. CDR3 in DNA: TGTGCCAGCAGTGAAAGGTTTCGTCTAGCGGGGGGAGGGGAGCTGTTTTTT. Amino acid sequence: CASSERFRLAGGGELFF.

The J gene is TRBJ2-6, the V gene TRBV4-3; D ambiguous. Deletions cut 1 base from V and 4 bases from J, with 14 bases between. The CDR3 has 17 residues. Germline V gene data show CDR1 as LGHNA and CDR2 as YSLEER. CDR3 bases: TGCGCCAGCAGCCAAGCAAGGTCAGAGGCGGGGGCCAACGTCCTGACTTTC. This encodes CASSQARSEAGANVLTF.

The chain joins TRBV28 to TRBJ1-6; D unclear. V dropped 6 bases and J dropped 8 bases, with 5 bases sitting between them. The CDR3 has 11 amino acids. Germline CDR1 is MDHEN and CDR2 is SYDVKM. For the CDR3, the DNA is TGTGCCAGCAGGAATCATTCACCCCTCCACTTT. Translating it yields CASRNHSPLHF.

The V call is TRBV18, the J call TRBJ1-5; D perhaps matches TRBD1 (5 bases). Trimming took off 2 bases at V and 6 bases at J, with 11 bases between the two ends. Per the germline V gene, CDR1 is KGHSH and CDR2 is LQKENI. This CDR3 region has 14 residues. CDR3 sequence: CASSPSGPGQPQHF. In nucleotides, the CDR3 is TGTGCCAGCTCACCATCGGGACCGGGTCAGCCCCAGCATTTT.

The chain employs TRBV9 and TRBJ1-1; the D gene is possibly TRBD1 (6 bases). The V end was cut by 4 bases, the J end by 5 bases, with 12 bases between. The CDR3 loop spans 13 amino acids. Germline V gene data show CDR1 as SGDLS and CDR2 as YYNGEE. CDR3: CASSTTGQTEAFF. The CDR3 coding sequence is TGTGCCAGCAGCACTACAGGGCAGACTGAAGCTTTCTTT.

This clone came up once. The chain carries TRBV28 and TRBJ2-2; the match to TRBD1 covers 9 bases. In germline, CDR1 is MDHEN, CDR2 SYDVKM. Unmatched junction bases numbered 12, after V lost 3 bases and J lost 1 base. The CDR3 has 19 residues. The chain's CDR3 is CASSLVPQTGGENTGELFF. The CDR3 coding sequence is TGTGCCAGCAGTTTGGTCCCTCAGACAGGGGGGGAGAACACCGGGGAGCTGTTTTTT.

The chain employs TRBV19 and TRBJ2-2; TRBD1 matches 7 bases. V shed 6 bases and J 5 bases; nucleotides not matched to a gene: 9. The CDR3 is made up of 15 amino acids. Germline V gene sequence: CDR1 LNHDA, CDR2 SQIVND (reference sequence). CDR3 nucleotide sequence: TGTGCCAGTAGGCCCGGGACAGTTGATACCGGGGAGCTGTTTTTT. This sequence encodes CASRPGTVDTGELFF.

The chain uses TRBV6-1 and TRBJ2-1; no firm D call. This CDR3 is 15 amino acids long. The V gene lost 6 bases and the J gene lost 0 bases, with 12 bases spanning the gap. Germline CDR1 reads MNHNS; CDR2 reads SASEGT. This chain's CDR3 is CASRFLGSSYNEQFF. The CDR3 DNA reads TGTGCCAGCAGGTTTCTAGGTAGCTCCTACAATGAGCAGTTCTTC.

The chain recombines TRBV7-2 with TRBJ2-2; D might be TRBD1 or TRBD2, each matching 7 bases. This CDR3 spans 16 amino acids. The germline gives CDR1 SGHTA, CDR2 FQGNSA. V gave up 5 bases and J gave up 5 bases, with 18 bases separating them. The CDR3 DNA sequence: TGTGCCAGCAGCCCTCGACAGGGCGGGGGTACCGGGGAGCTGTTTTTT. Translated, it gives CASSPRQGGGTGELFF.

V gene TRBV14 combines with J gene TRBJ2-1, with no clear D. Trimming left V 4 bases short and J 4 bases short, with 17 bases between. The CDR3 sequence is 16 residues long. Germline-derived CDR1 and CDR2 are SGHDN and FVKESK. For the CDR3, the DNA is TGTGCCAGCAGCCCTCCCAACTCCGTTTGGTACAATGAGCAGTTCTTC. Translating it yields CASSPPNSVWYNEQFF.

The gene calls are TRBV19 and TRBJ1-2; D remains ambiguous. The CDR3 extends over 14 amino acids. V was clipped by 3 bases and J by 4 bases, with 12 bases between them. Germline values: CDR1 LNHDA, CDR2 SQIVND (reference sequence). The CDR3 sequence is CASSIEEVGYGYTF. The CDR3 DNA is TGTGCCAGTAGTATCGAGGAGGTGGGCTATGGCTACACCTTC.

This clone was recorded a few times. Here the CDR3 reads CASSPPGSGVGELFF. In nucleotides, the CDR3 is TGTGCCAGCAGCCCCCCAGGGTCTGGAGTCGGGGAGCTGTTTTTT. J is TRBJ2-2 and V is TRBV7-3; a possible D gene is TRBD1 (5 bases). The CDR3 has 15 amino acids. The V gene's germline CDR1 is SGHTA and CDR2 FQGTGA. V lost 5 bases and J 7 bases, leaving 17 bases between the germline ends.

The CDR3 is CAIRGQGPVEEPDTQYF. The CDR3 DNA reads TGTGCCATCAGGGGACAGGGACCGGTGGAAGAGCCAGATACGCAGTATTTT. This rearrangement joins TRBV10-3 to TRBJ2-3, with 9 bases lining up with TRBD1. V dropped 6 bases and J dropped 4; count of bases not matched to a gene: 14. This CDR3 spans 17 amino acids. Germline V gene lookup returns CDR1 ENHRY and CDR2 SYGVKD.

This chain joins TRBV6-5 and TRBJ2-3; TRBD2 matches at 8 bases. Germline-derived CDR1 and CDR2 are MNHEY and SVGAGI. This CDR3 region has 15 residues. Unmatched junction bases numbered 9, after V lost 4 bases and J lost 6 bases. The CDR3 sequence is CASSWLAGSSDTQYF. The CDR3 DNA sequence: TGTGCCAGCAGTTGGCTAGCGGGTAGTTCTGATACGCAGTATTTT.

The chain couples TRBV7-2 to TRBJ2-7; 10 bases map to TRBD1. V shed 4 bases and J 5 bases; nucleotides not matched to a gene: 5. Germline values: CDR1 SGHTA, CDR2 FQGNSA. The CDR3 extends over 14 amino acids. The DNA for the CDR3 is TGTGCCAGCAGCTCGACAGGGGGCCCAAACGAGCAGTACTTC. This translates into CASSSTGGPNEQYF.

The CDR3 coding sequence is TGTGCCAGCAGTCCGGGCGGGACACCCGGCAGGGAGACCCAGTACTTC. As protein: CASSPGGTPGRETQYF. The chain couples TRBV7-3 to TRBJ2-5; the D call may be TRBD1 or TRBD2 (6 bases each). In germline, CDR1 is SGHTA, CDR2 FQGTGA. The CDR3 loop spans 16 amino acids. The V end was cut by 6 bases, the J end by 5 bases, with 22 bases between.

This clone was detected only once. The rearrangement uses TRBV6-5 and TRBJ1-3; the match to TRBD1 covers 7 bases. V lost 5 bases and J lost 0; bases outside the gene matches: 4. CDR3 length: 15 amino acids. In germline, CDR1 is MNHEY, CDR2 SVGAGI. The CDR3 reads CASSTGQFSGNTIYF. In DNA, the CDR3 is TGTGCCAGCAGTACGGGACAGTTCTCTGGAAACACCATATATTTT.

The CDR3 sequence: CASSFQGMNTEAFF. CDR3 nucleotides: TGTGCCAGCAGCTTCCAGGGCATGAACACTGAAGCTTTCTTT. This sequence joins TRBV14 and TRBJ1-1, with TRBD1 as a possible D gene (5 bases). CDR3 length: 14 residues. Germline-derived CDR1 and CDR2 are SGHDN and FVKESK. V dropped 5 bases and J dropped 0 bases, with 10 bases sitting between them.

The V call is TRBV4-3, the J call TRBJ2-3, with 8 nucleotides matching TRBD2. Germline CDR1 reads LGHNA; CDR2 reads YSLEER. Trimming cost V 1 base and J 10 bases; bases outside gene matches: 4. This CDR3 spans 13 amino acids. CDR3 nucleotides: TGCGCCAGCAGCCAAGGGGGACTAGGGGCGCAGTATTTT. It codes for CASSQGGLGAQYF.

This clone was counted once. The chain combines TRBV30 with TRBJ2-5, with D possibly matching TRBD1 (5 bases). Germline CDR1 GTSNPN, CDR2 SVGIG (reference sequence). The CDR3 length is 12 residues. V lost 0 bases to trimming and J lost 5 bases, with 7 bases between them. For the CDR3, the DNA is TGTGCCTGGAGTGTGTCAGGGGAGACCCAGTACTTC. As protein: CAWSVSGETQYF.

The gene calls are TRBV11-2 and TRBJ1-2; 7 bases match TRBD1. V lost 3 bases, J lost 5 bases, and 9 bases stayed unmatched. Germline values: CDR1 SGHAT, CDR2 FQNNGV. The CDR3 is 15 amino acids. This CDR3 reads CASSFERGPGYGYTF. Written as DNA, the CDR3 is TGTGCCAGCAGCTTCGAAAGGGGGCCGGGGTATGGCTACACCTTC.

The chain joins TRBV7-8 to TRBJ1-2; possible D gene TRBD1, 5 bases. Looked up from germline, CDR1 is SGHVS and CDR2 is FQNEAQ. This CDR3 has 14 amino acids. V shed 5 bases and J shed 4 bases, with 14 bases lying between them. DNA of the CDR3: TGTGCCAGCAGCCCACAGGACATCTTCTATGGCTACACCTTC. It is translated as CASSPQDIFYGYTF.